This T cell receptor (beta chain) was recovered during a study of shared T cell receptors in the human thymus. The trim removed 5 bases at V and 4 bases at J, leaving 3 bases unmatched. This CDR3 has 15 residues. Germline values: CDR1 SGHAT, CDR2 FQNNGV. Profiling relied on immunoSEQ multiplex PCR, and the TCRdb table lists in-frame clones only, not all of them. This table has under 700,000 clones, 70% to 80% appearing once. The same sample was also studied in work on human thymus T cells. That source notes: Having surgery to correct congenital heart defects, healthy Finnish infants acted as the donors. Thymic resections from corrective heart surgery supplied the tissue. It looked as if thymic and blood repertoires used V and J genes in a biased way. A high degree of thymic repertoire overlap among unrelated individuals was reported in related research.

This receptor was obtained from a boy under two years old with a congenital heart defect. The specimen was thymocytes. The genes are TRBV11-2 and TRBJ2-5; 14 nucleotides match TRBD2. This CDR3 reads CASSPGLAGVETQYF. CDR3 DNA sequence: TGTGCCAGCAGCCCGGGACTAGCGGGAGTAGAGACCCAGTACTTC.